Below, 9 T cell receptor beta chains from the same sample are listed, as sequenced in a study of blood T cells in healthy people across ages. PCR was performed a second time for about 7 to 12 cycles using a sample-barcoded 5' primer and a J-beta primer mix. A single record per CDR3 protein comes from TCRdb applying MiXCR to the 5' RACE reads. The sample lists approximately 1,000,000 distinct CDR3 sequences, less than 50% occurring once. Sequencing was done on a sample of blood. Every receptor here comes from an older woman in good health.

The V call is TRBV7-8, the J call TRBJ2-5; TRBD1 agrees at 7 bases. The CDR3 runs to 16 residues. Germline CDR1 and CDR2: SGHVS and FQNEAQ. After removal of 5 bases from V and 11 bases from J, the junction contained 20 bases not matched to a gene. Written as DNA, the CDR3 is TGTGCCAGCAGCCCGACCCCGGGACAGTCATTCAATGAGCAGTACTTC. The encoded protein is CASSPTPGQSFNEQYF.

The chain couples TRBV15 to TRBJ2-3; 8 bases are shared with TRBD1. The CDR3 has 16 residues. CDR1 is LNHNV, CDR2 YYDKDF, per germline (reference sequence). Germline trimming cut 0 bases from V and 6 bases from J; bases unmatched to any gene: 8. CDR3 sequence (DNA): TGTGCCACCAGCAGAGAGGGGACAGGAGGGCCCGATACGCAGTATTTT. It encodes CATSREGTGGPDTQYF.

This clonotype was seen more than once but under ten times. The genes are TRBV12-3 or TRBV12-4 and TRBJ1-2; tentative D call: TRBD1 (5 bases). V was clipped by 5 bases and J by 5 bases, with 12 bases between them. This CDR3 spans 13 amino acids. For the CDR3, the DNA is TGTGCCAGCAGTACGGGGGTCGGTTATGGCTACACCTTC. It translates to CASSTGVGYGYTF.

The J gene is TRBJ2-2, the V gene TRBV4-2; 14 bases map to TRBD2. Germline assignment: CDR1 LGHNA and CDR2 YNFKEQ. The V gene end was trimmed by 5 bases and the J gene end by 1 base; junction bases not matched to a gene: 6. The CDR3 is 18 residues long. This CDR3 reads CASSWGLAGVGNTGELFF. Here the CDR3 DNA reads TGTGCCAGCAGCTGGGGACTAGCGGGAGTCGGGAACACCGGGGAGCTGTTTTTT.

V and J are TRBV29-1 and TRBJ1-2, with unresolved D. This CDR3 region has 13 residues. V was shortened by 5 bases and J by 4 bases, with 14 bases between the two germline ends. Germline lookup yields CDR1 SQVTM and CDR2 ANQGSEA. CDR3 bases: TGCAGCGTTACCGGCCGACAAACCTATGGCTACACCTTC. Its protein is CSVTGRQTYGYTF.

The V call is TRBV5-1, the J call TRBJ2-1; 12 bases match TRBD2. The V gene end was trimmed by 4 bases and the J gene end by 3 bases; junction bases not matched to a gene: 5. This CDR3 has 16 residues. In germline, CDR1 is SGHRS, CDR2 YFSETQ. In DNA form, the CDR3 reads TGCGCCAGCAGCGCCGGACTAGCGGGAAACTACAATGAGCAGTTCTTC. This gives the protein CASSAGLAGNYNEQFF.

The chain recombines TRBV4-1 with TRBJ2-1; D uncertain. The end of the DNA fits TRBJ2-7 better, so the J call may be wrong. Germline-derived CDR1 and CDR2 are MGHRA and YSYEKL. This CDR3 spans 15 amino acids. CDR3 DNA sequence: TGCGCCAGCAGCCAAGTTGAAAGCTCCTACAATGAGCAGTACTTC. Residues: CASSQVESSYNEQYF.

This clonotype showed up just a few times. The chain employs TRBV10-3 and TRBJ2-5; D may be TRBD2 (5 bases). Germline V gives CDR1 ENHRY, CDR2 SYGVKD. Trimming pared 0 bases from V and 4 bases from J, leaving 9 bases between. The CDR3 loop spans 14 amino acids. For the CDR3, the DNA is TGTGCCATCAGTGAGTCGAAACTAGGAGAGACCCAGTACTTC. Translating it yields CAISESKLGETQYF.

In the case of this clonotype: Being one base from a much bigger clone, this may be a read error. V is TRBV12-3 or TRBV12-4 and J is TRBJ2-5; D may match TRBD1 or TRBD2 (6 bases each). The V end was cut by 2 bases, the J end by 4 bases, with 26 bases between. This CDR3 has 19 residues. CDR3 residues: CASSLNDRFARTGVETQYF. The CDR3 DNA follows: TGTGCCAGCAGTTTAAACGACAGGTTTGCACGCACGGGAGTAGAGACCCAGTACTTC.